The rows below give T cell receptor beta chains drawn from one sample of a study of OX40 agonist ivuxolimab in advanced cancers. Produced via immunoSEQ multiplex PCR; TCRdb's table is partial and in-frame only. The repertoire has about 60,000 clones, less than 90% of them found once; the top ten carry approximately 0.55%. Source: CD4+ or CD8+ T cells sorted from blood, taken in a trial of the OX40 agonist ivuxolimab. These receptors all stem from an adult with an advanced solid tumor such as melanoma, head and neck, liver or kidney cancer. CDR3s include the opening cysteine and the closing phenylalanine or tryptophan. Each record gives: J gene, clone size, V gene, CDR3 protein. A clone size is listed for some rows: how often the clone was seen (once, few, many), or a class if it is expanded.

j_gene: TRBJ1-1
abundance: -
v_gene: TRBV5-1
CDR3aa: CASSFRGEVDTEAFF

j_gene: TRBJ1-2
abundance: -
v_gene: TRBV5-1
CDR3aa: CASSLTTGGLVMSYGYTF

j_gene: TRBJ1-6
abundance: -
v_gene: TRBV25-1
CDR3aa: CASSLGHPNSPLHF

j_gene: TRBJ2-1
abundance: -
v_gene: TRBV10-3
CDR3aa: CAIRDGDRNNEQFF

j_gene: TRBJ1-6
abundance: -
v_gene: TRBV19
CDR3aa: CASSIGGQTNSPLHF

j_gene: TRBJ2-7
abundance: -
v_gene: TRBV6-5
CDR3aa: CASSYESASGTREQYF

j_gene: TRBJ2-1
abundance: once
v_gene: TRBV28
CDR3aa: CASSLAGGIGEQFF

j_gene: TRBJ1-3
abundance: -
v_gene: TRBV5-1
CDR3aa: CASSLTAGNTIYF

j_gene: TRBJ2-1
abundance: -
v_gene: TRBV7-6
CDR3aa: CASSLASSGGAFEQFF

j_gene: TRBJ1-1
abundance: -
v_gene: TRBV2
CDR3aa: CASRDLGEAFF

j_gene: TRBJ2-1
abundance: -
v_gene: TRBV7-8
CDR3aa: CASSSGVYNEQFF

j_gene: TRBJ1-5
abundance: -
v_gene: TRBV2
CDR3aa: CASSEEGYSNQPQHF

j_gene: TRBJ2-3
abundance: -
v_gene: TRBV5-1
CDR3aa: CASSPGTSPSTDTQYF

j_gene: TRBJ2-3
abundance: once
v_gene: TRBV7-2
CDR3aa: CASSLRPAEVATQYF

j_gene: TRBJ2-3
abundance: -
v_gene: TRBV4-3
CDR3aa: CASSQGSKGTDTQYF

j_gene: TRBJ2-7
abundance: -
v_gene: TRBV28
CDR3aa: CASRLRGPYEQYF

j_gene: TRBJ2-3
abundance: -
v_gene: TRBV29-1
CDR3aa: CSVYEGANTQYF

j_gene: TRBJ2-3
abundance: -
v_gene: TRBV18
CDR3aa: CASSPTGGGTTDTQYF

j_gene: TRBJ1-4
abundance: -
v_gene: TRBV30
CDR3aa: CAWKFRGGGKLFF

j_gene: TRBJ2-6
abundance: few
v_gene: TRBV6-5
CDR3aa: CASSGFSGANVLTF

j_gene: TRBJ2-6
abundance: once
v_gene: TRBV7-9
CDR3aa: CASSPRTGAGANVLTF

j_gene: TRBJ1-2
abundance: -
v_gene: TRBV11-2
CDR3aa: CASRTLVEGRDDYGYTF

j_gene: TRBJ1-2
abundance: few
v_gene: TRBV30
CDR3aa: CAWSDQGNYGYTF

j_gene: TRBJ1-3
abundance: once
v_gene: TRBV7-8
CDR3aa: CASSLQGAVGNTIYF

j_gene: TRBJ2-1
abundance: -
v_gene: TRBV27
CDR3aa: CASSSGDWVGAEQFF

j_gene: TRBJ2-1
abundance: -
v_gene: TRBV5-1
CDR3aa: CASSFQGRGDEQFF

j_gene: TRBJ2-5
abundance: -
v_gene: TRBV19
CDR3aa: CASSTWGVQETQYF

j_gene: TRBJ1-1
abundance: medium-sized
v_gene: TRBV7-9
CDR3aa: CASSSPANTEAFF

j_gene: TRBJ2-5
abundance: -
v_gene: TRBV7-7
CDR3aa: CASSLSLGPETQYF

j_gene: TRBJ2-1
abundance: -
v_gene: TRBV27
CDR3aa: CASSFWLHNEQFF

j_gene: TRBJ2-3
abundance: once
v_gene: TRBV5-1
CDR3aa: CASSHPPGLAGGRTTDTQYF

j_gene: TRBJ1-1
abundance: -
v_gene: TRBV11-2
CDR3aa: CASSLGQGGGGKNTEAFF

j_gene: TRBJ2-7
abundance: -
v_gene: TRBV5-4
CDR3aa: CASSPYQGAKYEQYF

j_gene: TRBJ1-6
abundance: -
v_gene: TRBV10-3
CDR3aa: CAISPGQGNSPLHF

j_gene: TRBJ2-7
abundance: -
v_gene: TRBV5-1
CDR3aa: CASSLVGTGPDEQYF

j_gene: TRBJ2-1
abundance: once
v_gene: TRBV7-3
CDR3aa: CASSSTTPGPVSYNEQFF

j_gene: TRBJ2-2
abundance: -
v_gene: TRBV6-6
CDR3aa: CASSYTGPTGELFF

j_gene: TRBJ1-1
abundance: few
v_gene: TRBV30
CDR3aa: CAWSLTENTEAFF